The 5 T cell receptor beta chains below come from one sample, sequenced in a study of blood T cell repertoires in COVID-19. Measured with immunoSEQ multiplex PCR; TCRdb has only the in-frame clones, and not every one. The sample has approximately 14,000 clones, around 90% seen once. The sample comprised peripheral blood. The receptors shown here come from a woman between 65 and 79 years old in a cohort sampled during active or convalescent COVID-19.

This chain connects TRBV3-1 (or the pseudogene TRBV3-2) to TRBJ2-7, with D tentatively TRBD2 (7 bases). The CDR3 loop spans 16 amino acids. The germline CDR1 and CDR2 sequences are LGHDT and YNNKEL (reference sequence). Trimming took 4 bases from V and 0 from J, leaving 16 bases between them. The CDR3 is CASSREGVGHSYEQYF. CDR3 nucleotides: TGTGCCAGCAGCCGGGAGGGGGTGGGGCACTCCTACGAGCAGTACTTC.

This clone has a single count. V is TRBV2 and J is TRBJ1-2; a possible D gene is TRBD1 (6 bases). This CDR3 region has 13 residues. Trimming removed 6 bases at V and 6 bases at J, with 14 bases between. Germline V lookup: CDR1 SNHLY, CDR2 FYNNEI. The CDR3 DNA reads TGTGCCAGCAGACCACAGGGAAGGGATGGCTACACCTTC. Protein product: CASRPQGRDGYTF.

The chain carries TRBV27 and TRBJ2-7; TRBD1 agrees at 10 bases. Per germline, CDR1 MNHEY and CDR2 SMNVEV (reference sequence). The ends lost 3 bases at V and 6 bases at J; junction bases unmatched: 2. The CDR3 extends over 13 amino acids. The CDR3 spells CASSFRTGGEQYF. The CDR3 coding sequence is TGTGCCAGCAGTTTCAGGACAGGGGGCGAGCAGTACTTC.

This clone was detected only once. The rearrangement joins TRBV11-2 to TRBJ2-1, with no clear D. The V gene's germline CDR1 is SGHAT and CDR2 FQNNGV. CDR3 size: 14 residues. The V end lost 4 bases, the J end lost 5 bases, and 12 bases lay between the germline ends. The CDR3 protein is CASSSLVGHNEQFF. CDR3 coding DNA: TGTGCCAGCAGCTCCTTGGTGGGCCACAATGAGCAGTTCTTC. The variable domain in full, completed from reference TRBV11-2 and TRBJ2-1, reads EAGVAQSPRYKIIEKRQSVAFWCNPISGHATLYWYQQILGQGPKLLIQFQNNGVVDDSQLPKDRFSAERLKGVDSTLKIQPAKLEDSAVYLCASSSLVGHNEQFFGPGTRLTVL.

The CDR3 DNA sequence: TGTGCCAGCAGCCGAGACAGGGCCTTGACCGGGGAGCTGTTTTTT. The encoded protein is CASSRDRALTGELFF. The chain links TRBV6-5 to TRBJ2-2, with 7 bases that match TRBD1. Per the germline V gene, CDR1 is MNHEY and CDR2 is SVGAGI. Trimming at V came to 6 bases and at J to 5 bases, leaving 9 bases not matched to a gene. The length of the CDR3 is 15 residues.